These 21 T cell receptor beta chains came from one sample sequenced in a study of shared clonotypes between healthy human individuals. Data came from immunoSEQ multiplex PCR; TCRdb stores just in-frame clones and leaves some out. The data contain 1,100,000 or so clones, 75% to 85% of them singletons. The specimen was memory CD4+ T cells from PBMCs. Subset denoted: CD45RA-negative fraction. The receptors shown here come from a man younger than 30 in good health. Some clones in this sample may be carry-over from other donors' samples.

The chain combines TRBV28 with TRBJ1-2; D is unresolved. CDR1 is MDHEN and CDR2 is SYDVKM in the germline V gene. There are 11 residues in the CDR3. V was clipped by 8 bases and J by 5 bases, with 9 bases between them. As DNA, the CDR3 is TGTGCCAGCCGTTCCCGATATGGCTACACCTTC. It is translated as CASRSRYGYTF.

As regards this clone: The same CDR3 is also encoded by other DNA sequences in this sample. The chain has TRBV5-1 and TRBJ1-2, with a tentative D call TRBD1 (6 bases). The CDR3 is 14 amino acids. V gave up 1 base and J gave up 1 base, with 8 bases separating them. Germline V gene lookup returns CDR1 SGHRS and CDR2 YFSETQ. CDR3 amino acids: CASSLTQGNYGYTF. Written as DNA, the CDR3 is TGCGCCAGCAGCTTGACACAGGGTAACTATGGCTACACCTTC. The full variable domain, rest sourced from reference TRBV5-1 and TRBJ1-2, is KAGVTQTPRYLIKTRGQQVTLSCSPISGHRSVSWYQQTPGQGLQFLFEYFSETQRNKGNFPGRFSGRQFSNSRSEMNVSTLELGDSALYLCASSLTQGNYGYTFGSGTRLTVV.

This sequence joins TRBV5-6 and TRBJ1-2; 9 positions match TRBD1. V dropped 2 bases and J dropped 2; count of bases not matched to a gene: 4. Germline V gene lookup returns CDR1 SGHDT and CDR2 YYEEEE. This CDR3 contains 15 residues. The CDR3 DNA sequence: TGTGCCAGCAGCTTCCGGGGACAGGGCAACTATGGCTACACCTTC. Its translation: CASSFRGQGNYGYTF. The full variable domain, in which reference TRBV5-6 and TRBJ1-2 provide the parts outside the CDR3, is DAGVTQSPTHLIKTRGQQVTLRCSPKSGHDTVSWYQQALGQGPQFIFQYYEEEERQRGNFPDRFSGHQFPNYSSELNVNALLLGDSALYLCASSFRGQGNYGYTFGSGTRLTVV.

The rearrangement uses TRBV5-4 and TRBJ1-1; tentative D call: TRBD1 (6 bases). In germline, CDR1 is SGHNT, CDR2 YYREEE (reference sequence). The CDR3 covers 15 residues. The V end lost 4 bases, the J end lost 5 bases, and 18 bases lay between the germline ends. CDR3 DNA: TGTGCCAGCAGCCAGGGAGGGGGGCGATGGACTGAAGCTTTCTTT. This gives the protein CASSQGGGRWTEAFF.

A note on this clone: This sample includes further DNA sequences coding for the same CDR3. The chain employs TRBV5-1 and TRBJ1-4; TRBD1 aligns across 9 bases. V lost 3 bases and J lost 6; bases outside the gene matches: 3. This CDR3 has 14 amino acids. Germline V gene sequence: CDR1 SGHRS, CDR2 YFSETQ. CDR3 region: CASSSGQGDEKLFF. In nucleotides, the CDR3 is TGCGCCAGCAGCTCGGGACAGGGAGATGAAAAACTGTTTTTT.

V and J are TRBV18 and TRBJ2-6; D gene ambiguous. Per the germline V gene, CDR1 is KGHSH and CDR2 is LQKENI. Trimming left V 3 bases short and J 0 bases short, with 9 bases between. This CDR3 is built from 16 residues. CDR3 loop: CASSPNVASGANVLTF. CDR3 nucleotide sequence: TGTGCCAGCTCACCCAACGTCGCCTCTGGGGCCAACGTCCTGACTTTC.

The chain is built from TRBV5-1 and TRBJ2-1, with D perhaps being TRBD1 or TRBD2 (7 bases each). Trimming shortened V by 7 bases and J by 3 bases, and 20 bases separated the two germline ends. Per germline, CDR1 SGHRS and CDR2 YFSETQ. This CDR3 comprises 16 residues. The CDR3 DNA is TGCGCCAGCTCTTCCAGGGGGAGGGGAGACTACAATGAGCAGTTCTTC. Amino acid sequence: CASSSRGRGDYNEQFF.

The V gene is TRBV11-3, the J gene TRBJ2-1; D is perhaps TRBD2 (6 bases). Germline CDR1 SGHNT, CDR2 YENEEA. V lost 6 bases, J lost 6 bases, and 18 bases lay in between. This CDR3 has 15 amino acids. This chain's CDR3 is CASSSGGGFRNEQFF. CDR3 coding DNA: TGTGCCAGCAGTTCCGGGGGTGGGTTTCGCAATGAGCAGTTCTTC.

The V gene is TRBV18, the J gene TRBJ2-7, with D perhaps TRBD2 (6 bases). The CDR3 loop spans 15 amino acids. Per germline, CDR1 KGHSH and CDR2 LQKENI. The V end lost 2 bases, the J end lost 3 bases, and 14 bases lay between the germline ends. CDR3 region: CASSPGLVGGYEQYF. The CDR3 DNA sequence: TGTGCCAGCTCACCAGGACTCGTGGGGGGCTACGAGCAGTACTTC.

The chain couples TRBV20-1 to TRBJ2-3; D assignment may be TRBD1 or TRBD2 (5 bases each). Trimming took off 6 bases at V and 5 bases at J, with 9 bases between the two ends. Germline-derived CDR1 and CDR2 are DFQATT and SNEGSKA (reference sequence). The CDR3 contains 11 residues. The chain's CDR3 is CSAGTRDTQYF. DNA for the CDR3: TGCAGTGCGGGGACGCGAGATACGCAGTATTTT.

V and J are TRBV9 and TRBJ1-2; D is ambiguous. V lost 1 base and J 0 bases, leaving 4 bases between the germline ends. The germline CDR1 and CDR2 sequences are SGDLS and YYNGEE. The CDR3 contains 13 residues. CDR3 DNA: TGTGCCAGCAGCGTACAGACTAACTATGGCTACACCTTC. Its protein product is CASSVQTNYGYTF.

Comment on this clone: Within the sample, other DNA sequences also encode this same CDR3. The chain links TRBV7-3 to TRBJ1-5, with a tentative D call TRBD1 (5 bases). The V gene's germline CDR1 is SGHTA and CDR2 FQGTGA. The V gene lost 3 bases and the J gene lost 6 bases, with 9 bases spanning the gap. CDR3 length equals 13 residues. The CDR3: CASSLGPTQPQHF. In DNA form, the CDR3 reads TGTGCCAGCAGCTTGGGGCCTACTCAGCCCCAGCATTTT.

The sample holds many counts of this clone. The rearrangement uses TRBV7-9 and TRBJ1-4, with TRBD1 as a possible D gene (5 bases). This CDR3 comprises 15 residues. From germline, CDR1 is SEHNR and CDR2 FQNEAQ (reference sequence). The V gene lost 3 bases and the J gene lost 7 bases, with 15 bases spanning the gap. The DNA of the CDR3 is TGTGCCAGCAGCTTGGGAGGGGAGTTGGGTGAAAAACTGTTTTTT. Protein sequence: CASSLGGELGEKLFF.

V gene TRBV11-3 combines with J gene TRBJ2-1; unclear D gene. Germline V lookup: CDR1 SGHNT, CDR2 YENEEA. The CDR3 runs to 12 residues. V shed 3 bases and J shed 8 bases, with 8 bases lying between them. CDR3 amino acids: CASSLDVDEQFF. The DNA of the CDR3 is TGTGCCAGCAGCTTGGACGTGGATGAGCAGTTCTTC.

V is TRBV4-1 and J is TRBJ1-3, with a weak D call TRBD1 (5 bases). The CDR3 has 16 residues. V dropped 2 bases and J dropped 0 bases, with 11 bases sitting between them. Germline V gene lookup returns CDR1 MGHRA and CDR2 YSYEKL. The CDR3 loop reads CASSQPGLNSGNTIYF. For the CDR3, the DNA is TGCGCCAGCAGCCAACCGGGACTGAACTCTGGAAACACCATATATTTT.

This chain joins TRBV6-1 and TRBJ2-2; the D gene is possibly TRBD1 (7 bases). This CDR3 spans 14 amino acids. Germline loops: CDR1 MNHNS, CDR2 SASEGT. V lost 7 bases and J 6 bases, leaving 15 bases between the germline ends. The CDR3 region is CASNKDREAGELFF. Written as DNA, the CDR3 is TGTGCCAGCAACAAAGACAGGGAGGCCGGGGAGCTGTTTTTT.

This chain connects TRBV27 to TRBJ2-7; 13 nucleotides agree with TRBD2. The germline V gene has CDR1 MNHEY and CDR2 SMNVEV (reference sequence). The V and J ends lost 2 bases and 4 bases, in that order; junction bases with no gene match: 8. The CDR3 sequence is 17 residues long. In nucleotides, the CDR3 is TGTGCCAGCAGTTTAGAGCCTCGGACTAGCGGGAGTTACGAGCAGTACTTC. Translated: CASSLEPRTSGSYEQYF.

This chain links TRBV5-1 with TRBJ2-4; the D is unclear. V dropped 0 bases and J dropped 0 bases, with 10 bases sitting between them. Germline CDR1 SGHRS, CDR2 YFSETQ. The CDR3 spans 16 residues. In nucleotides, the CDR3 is TGCGCCAGCAGCTTGGGAAGGGATTTAGCCAAAAACATTCAGTACTTC. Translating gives CASSLGRDLAKNIQYF. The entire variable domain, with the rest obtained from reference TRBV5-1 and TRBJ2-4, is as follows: KAGVTQTPRYLIKTRGQQVTLSCSPISGHRSVSWYQQTPGQGLQFLFEYFSETQRNKGNFPGRFSGRQFSNSRSEMNVSTLELGDSALYLCASSLGRDLAKNIQYFGAGTRLSVL.

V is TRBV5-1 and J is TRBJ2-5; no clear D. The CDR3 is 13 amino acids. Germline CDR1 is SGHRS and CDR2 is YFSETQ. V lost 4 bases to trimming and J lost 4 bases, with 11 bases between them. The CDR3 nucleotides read TGCGCCAGCAGCAATCCGGGCCCAGAGACCCAGTACTTC. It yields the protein CASSNPGPETQYF.

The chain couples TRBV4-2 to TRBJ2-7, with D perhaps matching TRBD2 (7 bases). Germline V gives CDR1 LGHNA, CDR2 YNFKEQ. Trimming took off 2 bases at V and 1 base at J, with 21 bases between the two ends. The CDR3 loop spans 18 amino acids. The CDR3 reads CASSQKRGTRRESYEQYF. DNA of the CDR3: TGTGCCAGCAGCCAAAAGAGGGGGACCAGGCGGGAGTCCTACGAGCAGTACTTC.

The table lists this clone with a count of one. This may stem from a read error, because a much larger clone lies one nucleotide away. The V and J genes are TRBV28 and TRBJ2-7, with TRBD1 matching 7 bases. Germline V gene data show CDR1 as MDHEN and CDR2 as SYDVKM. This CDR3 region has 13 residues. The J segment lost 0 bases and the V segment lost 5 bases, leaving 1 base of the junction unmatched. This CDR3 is CASSRDSSYEQYF. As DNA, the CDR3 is TGTGCCAGCAGTCGGGACAGCTCCTACGAGCAGTACTTC.